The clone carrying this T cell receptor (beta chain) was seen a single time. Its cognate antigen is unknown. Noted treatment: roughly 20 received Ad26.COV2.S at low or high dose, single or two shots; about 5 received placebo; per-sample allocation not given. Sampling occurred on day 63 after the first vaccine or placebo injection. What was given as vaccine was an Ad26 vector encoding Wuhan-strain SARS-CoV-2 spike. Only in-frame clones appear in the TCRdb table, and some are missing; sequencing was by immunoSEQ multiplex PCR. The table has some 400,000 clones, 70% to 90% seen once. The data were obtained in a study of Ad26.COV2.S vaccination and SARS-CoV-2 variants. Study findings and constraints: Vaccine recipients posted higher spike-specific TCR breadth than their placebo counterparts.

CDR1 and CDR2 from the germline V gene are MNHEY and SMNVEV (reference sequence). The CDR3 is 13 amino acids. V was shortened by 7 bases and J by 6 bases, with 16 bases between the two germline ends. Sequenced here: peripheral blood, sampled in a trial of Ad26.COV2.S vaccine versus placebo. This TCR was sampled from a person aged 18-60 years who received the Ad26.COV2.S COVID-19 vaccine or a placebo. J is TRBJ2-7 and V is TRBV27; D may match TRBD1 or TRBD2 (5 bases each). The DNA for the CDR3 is TGTGCCAGCACTTCCCCTCCCGGGGCCGAGCAGTACTTC. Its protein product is CASTSPPGAEQYF.